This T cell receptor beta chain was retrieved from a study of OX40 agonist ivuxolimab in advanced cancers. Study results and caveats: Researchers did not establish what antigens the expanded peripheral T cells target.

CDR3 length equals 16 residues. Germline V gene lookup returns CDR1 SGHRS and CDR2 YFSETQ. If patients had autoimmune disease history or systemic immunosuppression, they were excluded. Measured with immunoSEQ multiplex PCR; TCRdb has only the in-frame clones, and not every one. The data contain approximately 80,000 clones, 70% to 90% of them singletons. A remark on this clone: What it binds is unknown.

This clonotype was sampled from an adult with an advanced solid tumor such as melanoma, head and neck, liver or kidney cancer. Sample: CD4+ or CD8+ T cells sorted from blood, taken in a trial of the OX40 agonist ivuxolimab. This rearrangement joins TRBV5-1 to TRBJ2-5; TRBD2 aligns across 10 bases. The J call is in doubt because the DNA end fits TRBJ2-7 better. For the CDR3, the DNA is TGCGCCAGCAGCCTAGGACTAGCGGAGAGCTCCTACGAGCAGTACTTC. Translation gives CASSLGLAESSYEQYF.